This paragraph covers one T cell receptor beta chain sequence. The antigen remains unidentified. The data were produced by immunoSEQ multiplex PCR, yet TCRdb's version contains in-frame clones alone and is incomplete. The table includes just over 50,000 clones, around 78% detected once. The source of the sample is a study of PD-1 blockade in classical Hodgkin lymphoma. Study-wide findings and caveats: A reduction in baseline TCR diversity was reportedly seen in newly diagnosed patients relative to healthy donors.

Each patient's relapse followed autologous stem cell transplantation, and brentuximab vedotin exposure varied. Sequencing was performed on peripheral blood mononuclear cells (PBMCs), taken before the second cycle of nivolumab. The TCR was taken from a human donor with classical Hodgkin lymphoma.

CDR3 DNA sequence: TGCGCCAGCACCCCCAGGGGGTGGTTGGCTGAAGCTTTCTTT. Protein product: CASTPRGWLAEAFF. V usage is TRBV4-1 and J usage is TRBJ1-1, with 7 bases aligning to TRBD1. CDR3 length: 14 residues. CDR1 is MGHRA, CDR2 YSYEKL, per germline. With V trimmed by 7 bases and J by 6 bases, 11 bases remained unmatched.